The subject of this entry is one T cell receptor (beta chain). This CDR3 comprises 12 residues. V was clipped by 4 bases and J by 5 bases, with 8 bases between them. Study processing details: Amplification of reference gene primers was used by the study to estimate nucleated cell counts. Here immunoSEQ multiplex PCR was the method, and the copy in TCRdb shows in-frame clones only, minus some. For V, J and clone size, that table is used; D and trimming come from the DNA. The sample carries about 68,000 clones, over 80% recorded once. The sample comes from a study of blood T cell repertoires in COVID-19. Study summary: Samples of COVID-19 (acute and convalescent) were obtained from the United States, Italy and Spain. From T cells, B-cell-depleted T cells, or PBMCs came the material, which was cDNA or gDNA.

The V gene is TRBV12-3 or TRBV12-4, the J gene TRBJ1-1; no clear D gene. This clonotype originated in a human donor in a cohort sampled during active COVID-19. The sample taken for sequencing was peripheral blood. CDR3 in DNA: TGTGCCAGCAGTTATTCTGAGACTGAAGCTTTCTTT. This codes for CASSYSETEAFF.